Listed here are 32 T cell receptor beta chains from one sample, sequenced in a study of cytomegalovirus exposure and HLA in healthy donors. The PCR made use of 60 Vbeta and 13 Jbeta primers. Clones were read by immunoSEQ multiplex PCR, and TCRdb kept only the in-frame ones, dropping some. The table has about 120,000 clones, more than 80% seen once; the top ten hold more than 1.5%. What was sequenced was PBMCs. These TCRs come from a middle-aged man in good health and CMV-seronegative.

The rearrangement joins TRBV28 to TRBJ2-5; D uncertain. There are 15 residues in the CDR3. CDR1 is MDHEN and CDR2 is SYDVKM in the germline V gene. The V end was cut by 3 bases, the J end by 0 bases, with 11 bases between. CDR3 nucleotides: TGTGCCAGCAGTTTCGGCCAGCGTCACCAAGAGACCCAGTACTTC. Translation gives CASSFGQRHQETQYF.

This chain links TRBV19 with TRBJ2-2; 7 bases map to TRBD2. CDR1 LNHDA and CDR2 SQIVND come from the germline V gene (reference sequence). CDR3 length: 15 residues. Trimming at V came to 7 bases and at J to 1 base, leaving 6 bases not matched to a gene. CDR3 loop: CASKVSSGNTGELFF. The DNA for the CDR3 is TGTGCCAGTAAGGTATCTAGCGGGAACACCGGGGAGCTGTTTTTT.

The V and J genes are TRBV19 and TRBJ1-3, with 10 bases matching TRBD1. The CDR3 runs to 15 residues. The junction had 3 bases not matched to a gene; V was cut back by 6 bases and J by 1 base. CDR1 and CDR2 (germline): LNHDA, SQIVND (reference sequence). This chain's CDR3 is CASRGDRGSGNTIYF. The CDR3 nucleotides are TGTGCCAGTAGAGGGGACAGGGGATCTGGAAACACCATATATTTT.

CDR3 bases: TGTGCCAGCAGTTACGGGTATGGCTACACCTTC. Its translation is CASSYGYGYTF. The V and J genes are TRBV2 and TRBJ1-2; D gene ambiguous. CDR1 is SNHLY, CDR2 FYNNEI, per germline. The CDR3 is 11 amino acids. V dropped 5 bases and J dropped 5 bases, with 6 bases sitting between them.

The rearrangement joins TRBV18 to TRBJ2-6; maybe TRBD1 (6 bases). The ends were cut back, 2 bases at V and 0 bases at J, with 14 bases in the middle. The germline CDR1 and CDR2 sequences are KGHSH and LQKENI. This CDR3 comprises 18 residues. The CDR3: CASSPKDSPFSGANVLTF. CDR3 DNA: TGTGCCAGCTCACCAAAGGACAGCCCCTTCTCTGGGGCCAACGTCCTGACTTTC.

This chain joins TRBV6-5 and TRBJ1-3; 8 bases line up with TRBD1. The CDR3 runs to 13 residues. From germline, CDR1 is MNHEY and CDR2 SVGAGI. The chain's CDR3 is CATRGQIGNTIYF. The CDR3 DNA reads TGTGCAACCAGGGGGCAAATTGGAAACACCATATATTTT.

V gene TRBV7-2 combines with J gene TRBJ2-7; 9 nucleotides line up with TRBD1. CDR1 is SGHTA and CDR2 is FQGNSA in the germline V gene. Trimming removed 8 bases from V and 5 bases from J; junction bases left unmatched: 7. The CDR3 consists of 13 residues. The CDR3 nucleotides read TGTGCCAGCTCCGGGACAGGGATCCACGAGCAGTACTTC. It yields the protein CASSGTGIHEQYF.

This chain joins TRBV6-1 and TRBJ1-2; 7 positions match TRBD1. This CDR3 spans 13 amino acids. The V segment lost 6 bases and the J segment 3 bases; nucleotides outside the gene matches: 4. Germline V lookup: CDR1 MNHNS, CDR2 SASEGT. The DNA for the CDR3 is TGTGCCAGCAGGTTCGACAGGGACTATGGCTACACCTTC. It is translated as CASRFDRDYGYTF.

The chain recombines TRBV5-6 with TRBJ2-7; the D gene is possibly TRBD2 (6 bases). The CDR3 totals 15 residues. The germline V and J ends were trimmed by 3 bases and 2 bases, with 15 bases remaining between them. Germline values: CDR1 SGHDT, CDR2 YYEEEE. Here the CDR3 reads CASSSKLAVTYEQYF. The CDR3 bases are TGTGCCAGCAGCTCCAAACTAGCCGTCACCTACGAGCAGTACTTC. Full variable domain (missing parts from reference TRBV5-6 and TRBJ2-7): DAGVTQSPTHLIKTRGQQVTLRCSPKSGHDTVSWYQQALGQGPQFIFQYYEEEERQRGNFPDRFSGHQFPNYSSELNVNALLLGDSALYLCASSSKLAVTYEQYFGPGTRLTVT.

V gene TRBV5-6 combines with J gene TRBJ1-2; D not resolved. The CDR3 has 13 residues. V was trimmed by 2 bases and J by 6 bases, leaving 11 bases between them. Germline-derived CDR1 and CDR2 are SGHDT and YYEEEE. CDR3 nucleotides: TGTGCCAGCAGCTTAGTGTTGGTAGATGGCTACACCTTC. Translated: CASSLVLVDGYTF.

V and J are TRBV18 and TRBJ2-5; a possible D gene is TRBD1 (6 bases). V was trimmed by 3 bases and J by 7 bases, leaving 15 bases between them. The CDR3 runs 14 residues. Germline V gene lookup returns CDR1 KGHSH and CDR2 LQKENI. For the CDR3, the DNA is TGTGCCAGCTCACCCCAGGAACAGGGAGCGACCCAGTACTTC. It specifies CASSPQEQGATQYF. The full variable domain, rest sourced from reference TRBV18 and TRBJ2-5, is NAGVMQNPRHLVRRRGQEARLRCSPMKGHSHVYWYRQLPEEGLKFMVYLQKENIIDESGMPKERFSAEFPKEGPSILRIQQVVRGDSAAYFCASSPQEQGATQYFGPGTRLLVL.

This clone showed up just once. V is TRBV6-5 and J is TRBJ1-6; D perhaps matches TRBD1 (5 bases). The CDR3 has 16 residues. CDR1 and CDR2 from the germline V gene are MNHEY and SVGAGI. Deletions cut 0 bases from V and 5 bases from J, with 11 bases between. The CDR3 DNA follows: TGTGCCAGCAGTTACTCTTCGACAGCTAATAATTCACCCCTCCACTTT. Its protein product is CASSYSSTANNSPLHF.

The chain combines TRBV30 with TRBJ2-1, with 7 positions matching TRBD2. The CDR3 has 10 amino acids. V dropped 3 bases and J dropped 14; count of bases not matched to a gene: 4. CDR1 is GTSNPN and CDR2 is SVGIG in the germline V gene (reference sequence). The CDR3 region is CAWRAGIEFF. The CDR3 DNA reads as TGTGCCTGGAGAGCGGGAATCGAGTTCTTC.

This clone was observed a few times. The gene calls are TRBV6-5 and TRBJ1-1; D is unresolved. Trimming pared 5 bases from V and 8 bases from J, leaving 9 bases between. The length of the CDR3 is 11 residues. Germline V gene lookup returns CDR1 MNHEY and CDR2 SVGAGI. This chain's CDR3 is CASSHSREAFF. In nucleotides, the CDR3 is TGTGCCAGCAGTCACAGCCGCGAAGCTTTCTTT.

The chain links TRBV28 to TRBJ1-1, with D unclear. The CDR3 consists of 14 residues. Germline V gene sequence: CDR1 MDHEN, CDR2 SYDVKM. V was shortened by 3 bases and J by 0 bases, with 8 bases between the two germline ends. The CDR3 coding sequence is TGTGCCAGCAGTTTTGGCAGAATGAACACTGAAGCTTTCTTT. Its protein is CASSFGRMNTEAFF.

This chain's CDR3 is CSVNDMNTEAFF. CDR3 DNA: TGCAGCGTAAATGACATGAACACTGAAGCTTTCTTT. This chain connects TRBV29-1 to TRBJ1-1, with D hard to call. From germline, CDR1 is SQVTM and CDR2 ANQGSEA. The CDR3 sequence is 12 residues long. V was clipped by 6 bases and J by 0 bases, with 8 bases between them.

The chain is built from TRBV28 and TRBJ2-7; 11 bases line up with TRBD1. V lost 4 bases, J lost 3 bases, and 2 bases stayed unmatched. This CDR3 is 14 amino acids long. Germline loops: CDR1 MDHEN, CDR2 SYDVKM. In nucleotides, the CDR3 is TGTGCCAGCAGTTACGGGACAGGGGGCTACGAGCAGTACTTC. Residues: CASSYGTGGYEQYF.

The chain combines TRBV6-5 with TRBJ2-5, with 8 nucleotides matching TRBD1. Judging by the DNA end, TRBJ2-7 fits better; the J call may be wrong. Germline V gene data show CDR1 as MNHEY and CDR2 as SVGAGI. The CDR3 totals 14 residues. As DNA, the CDR3 is TGTGCCAGCAGTGCGACAGGGGTCGACTACGAGCAGTACTTC. Its translation is CASSATGVDYEQYF.

With regard to this clone: The junction does not match germline at one end; this may be a read error. The chain joins TRBV7-7 to TRBJ2-5; 7 positions agree with TRBD2. With the DNA end fitting TRBJ2-7 better, the J assignment may be wrong. Germline V gene lookup returns CDR1 SSHAT and CDR2 FNYEAQ (reference sequence). The CDR3 has 14 residues. CDR3 residues: CASSFGRTPYEQYF. For the CDR3, the DNA is TGTGCTAGCAGCTTCGGGAGGACTCCCTACGAGCAGTACTTC.

V usage is TRBV18 and J usage is TRBJ2-1, with D maybe TRBD2 (7 bases). The germline V gene encodes CDR1 KGHSH and CDR2 LQKENI. CDR3 length: 16 residues. V was shortened by 0 bases and J by 7 bases, with 16 bases between the two germline ends. CDR3 amino acids: CASSPPGGAVRNEQFF. In DNA, the CDR3 is TGTGCCAGCTCACCACCTGGGGGGGCAGTTCGGAATGAGCAGTTCTTC.

The genes are TRBV11-2 and TRBJ1-1; maybe TRBD1 (5 bases). The CDR3 has 13 amino acids. Germline V gene sequence: CDR1 SGHAT, CDR2 FQNNGV. With 5 bases removed from V and 7 bases from J, the gap between germline ends came to 14 bases. CDR3: CASSPNRGNEAFF. The CDR3, as DNA: TGTGCCAGCAGCCCTAATCGGGGGAATGAAGCTTTCTTT.

Concerning this clone itself: Other DNA variants within this sample encode the same CDR3. The genes are TRBV11-2 and TRBJ2-7, with TRBD2 identical over 10 bases. Germline values: CDR1 SGHAT, CDR2 FQNNGV. CDR3 length equals 15 residues. The V gene end was trimmed by 3 bases and the J gene end by 2 bases; junction bases not matched to a gene: 4. This CDR3 reads CASSLGSGGTYEQYF. CDR3 bases: TGTGCCAGCAGCTTGGGTAGCGGGGGGACCTACGAGCAGTACTTC.

This chain joins TRBV27 and TRBJ1-2; the match to TRBD1 covers 9 bases. Germline lookup yields CDR1 MNHEY and CDR2 SMNVEV (reference sequence). V lost 3 bases, J lost 4 bases, and 6 bases stayed unmatched. The CDR3 has 15 amino acids. CDR3 in DNA: TGTGCCAGCAGTTTTTTTGGACAGGGGCCCTATGGCTACACCTTC. Amino acids: CASSFFGQGPYGYTF.

The V and J genes are TRBV5-4 and TRBJ2-3; perhaps TRBD2 as D (6 bases). Per the germline V gene, CDR1 is SGHNT and CDR2 is YYREEE (reference sequence). This CDR3 is 15 amino acids long. Trimming stripped 4 bases from V and 2 bases from J, with 14 bases between. Written as DNA, the CDR3 is TGTGCCAGCAGCCGGGACTGGCAGGACACAGATACGCAGTATTTT. It yields the protein CASSRDWQDTDTQYF. Variable domain in full (rest from reference TRBV5-4 and TRBJ2-3): ETGVTQSPTHLIKTRGQQVTLRCSSQSGHNTVSWYQQALGQGPQFIFQYYREEENGRGNFPPRFSGLQFPNYSSELNVNALELDDSALYLCASSRDWQDTDTQYFGPGTRLTVL.

This clone was found once. The CDR3 bases are TGTGCCAGCAGTTACTTGCACAGGAATTCCTACGAGCAGTACTTC. It specifies CASSYLHRNSYEQYF. V is TRBV6-5 and J is TRBJ2-7; TRBD1 is a possible D gene (5 bases). The V gene lost 1 base and the J gene lost 1 base, with 11 bases spanning the gap. Looked up from germline, CDR1 is MNHEY and CDR2 is SVGAGI. This CDR3 comprises 15 residues.

This sequence joins TRBV27 and TRBJ1-4; TRBD1 aligns across 7 bases. Unmatched junction bases numbered 5, after V lost 5 bases and J lost 2 bases. The germline V gene encodes CDR1 MNHEY and CDR2 SMNVEV (reference sequence). The length of the CDR3 is 15 residues. Here the CDR3 reads CASSPLQGTNEKLFF. The CDR3 DNA is TGTGCCAGCAGTCCACTACAGGGGACTAATGAAAAACTGTTTTTT.

The chain combines TRBV18 with TRBJ2-5; 7 positions match TRBD1. The CDR3 is 14 residues long. CDR1 is KGHSH, CDR2 LQKENI, per germline. The trim removed 0 bases at V and 11 bases at J, leaving 9 bases unmatched. Written as DNA, the CDR3 is TGTGCCAGCTCACCACCTCGGACAGGCGGAGAGCAGTACTTC. Amino acid sequence: CASSPPRTGGEQYF.

The chain joins TRBV9 to TRBJ1-1, with no clear D. The CDR3 is made up of 15 amino acids. Germline loops: CDR1 SGDLS, CDR2 YYNGEE. V was clipped by 4 bases and J by 0 bases, with 13 bases between them. The CDR3 protein is CASSPTPDMNTEAFF. The CDR3 DNA reads as TGTGCCAGCAGCCCAACCCCAGATATGAACACTGAAGCTTTCTTT.

This sequence joins TRBV18 and TRBJ2-6, with no clear D. The CDR3 has 15 residues. Germline values: CDR1 KGHSH, CDR2 LQKENI. Trimming cost V 2 bases and J 0 bases, with 5 bases left between them. CDR3 DNA sequence: TGTGCCAGCTCACCAGGGCTCTCTGGGGCCAACGTCCTGACTTTC. Its protein product is CASSPGLSGANVLTF.

This clone was counted a single time. The V gene is TRBV5-5, the J gene TRBJ2-3; TRBD1 agrees at 8 bases. Germline values: CDR1 SGHKS, CDR2 YYEKEE (reference sequence). The CDR3 totals 17 residues. Trimming at V came to 0 bases and at J to 1 base, leaving 7 bases not matched to a gene. The CDR3 nucleotides read TGTGCCAGCAGCTTGGCGAGTGGACAGGGTCGCACAGATACGCAGTATTTT. Its translation: CASSLASGQGRTDTQYF.

This chain uses TRBV28 with TRBJ2-7; TRBD2 agrees at 8 bases. Germline V gives CDR1 MDHEN, CDR2 SYDVKM. The V and J ends lost 5 bases and 1 base, in that order; junction bases with no gene match: 7. The CDR3 has 15 residues. The CDR3 sequence is CASSRPGLGSYEQYF. Here the CDR3 DNA reads TGTGCCAGCAGTCGACCGGGACTAGGGTCCTACGAGCAGTACTTC.

A word on this clone: An end of the junction differs from the germline gene, which may be a read error. This same CDR3 is encoded by further DNA sequences in the sample. The chain is built from TRBV5-1 and TRBJ1-1, with 9 bases that match TRBD1. CDR1 and CDR2 (germline): SGHRS, YFSETQ. This CDR3 is built from 15 residues. The CDR3, as DNA: TGCGCCAGCAGCTCTCTCGGACAGGGGTTCGCTGAGGCTTTCTTT. This translates into CASSSLGQGFAEAFF.